This T cell receptor (beta chain) derives from a study of blood T cell repertoires in COVID-19. The overall study: Acute-phase and convalescent COVID-19 samples originated in the United States, Italy and Spain. T cells, B-cell-depleted T cells, or PBMCs supplied cDNA or gDNA.

Seattle-derived patients entered the study during active infection and were followed longitudinally. Authors' analysis steps: Estimation of nucleated cell counts was performed using reference gene primer amplification. Generated by immunoSEQ multiplex PCR, the TCRdb table keeps only in-frame clones and is missing some. Clonal size and the V and J genes are those of that table, whereas D and trimming came from the DNA. The sample yields about 530,000 clones, 85% to 90% seen once. This clone was recorded once. Trimming pared 2 bases from V and 3 bases from J, leaving 8 bases between. The CDR3 extends over 13 amino acids. Germline CDR1 and CDR2: MNHNY and SVGAGI (reference sequence).

The sequenced material came from peripheral blood. The sequence derives from a woman aged 50 to 60 with COVID-19, enrolled during active disease. The V call is TRBV6-6, the J call TRBJ2-7; D call uncertain. The CDR3 DNA follows: TGTGCCAGCAGTTACGCTCAGATCTACGAGCAGTACTTC. Its protein is CASSYAQIYEQYF.